This entry lists 2 T cell receptor beta chains sequenced from one sample in a study of beta chain features in type 1 diabetes. The investigators reverse transcribed all of the isolated RNA, so they sequenced expressed TCRB transcripts. Libraries were prepared by immunoSEQ multiplex PCR; TCRdb keeps only in-frame clonotypes and omits some of them. Of 360,000 or so clones detected, roughly a fifth appear once; the ten largest clones hold about 0.045%. The sequenced material came from naive CD4+ T cells from blood. Every receptor here comes from a woman under 30 in good health.

The chain couples TRBV12-5 to TRBJ2-3, with 7 bases fitting TRBD1. There are 16 residues in the CDR3. After removal of 5 bases from V and 8 bases from J, the junction contained 16 bases not matched to a gene. CDR1 is LGHNT and CDR2 is FRNRAP in the germline V gene. The CDR3 bases are TGTGCTAGTGGTCCCTACCCTTCTTCACAGGGGCGTACGCAGTATTTT. Amino acids: CASGPYPSSQGRTQYF.

Only a few counts were recorded for this clone. The chain employs TRBV11-2 and TRBJ1-1; 9 bases are shared with TRBD1. J was trimmed by 5 bases and V by 5 bases; bases with no gene match: 3. Per the germline V gene, CDR1 is SGHAT and CDR2 is FQNNGV. CDR3 length: 13 residues. The CDR3 protein is CASSQDRGTEAFF. Here the CDR3 DNA reads TGTGCCAGCAGCCAGGACAGGGGAACTGAAGCTTTCTTT. The variable domain in full, with the rest retrieved from reference TRBV11-2 and TRBJ1-1, is EAGVAQSPRYKIIEKRQSVAFWCNPISGHATLYWYQQILGQGPKLLIQFQNNGVVDDSQLPKDRFSAERLKGVDSTLKIQPAKLEDSAVYLCASSQDRGTEAFFGQGTRLTVV.